The rows below give T cell receptor beta chains drawn from one sample of a study of Graves' ophthalmopathy and Graves' hyperthyroidism. TCRdb processed the multiplex PCR reads anew with MiXCR; each CDR3 protein has one entry. Here the sample spans 650,000 to 900,000 distinct CDR3 sequences, 35% to 50% being singletons. Sequencing was carried out using peripheral blood. The origin of the receptors is an adult man with Graves' ophthalmopathy. Both conserved end residues are part of each CDR3. A D gene is named only where the DNA matches it firmly. Rows may omit the clone size; those that give it use once, few, many or a size class.

J gene | V gene | D gene | clone size | CDR3 DNA | CDR3 protein
TRBJ1-6 | TRBV29-1 | - | many | TGCAGCGTTGAGGTCGACGGGGGCAGGGGATCACCCCTCCACTTT | CSVEVDGGRGSPLHF
TRBJ2-7 | TRBV19 | - | few | TGTGCCAGTAGTAAAACAGTAGACTCCTACGAGCAGTACTTC | CASSKTVDSYEQYF
TRBJ2-7 | TRBV29-1 | TRBD1 | once | TGCAGCTTATCCGGGACAGGGCGCAATGAGCAGTACTTC | CSLSGTGRNEQYF
TRBJ2-7 | TRBV11-2 | - | few | TGTGCCAGCAGCTTAAGGGCGTCTAGCTATTCCTACGAGCAGTACTTC | CASSLRASSYSYEQYF
TRBJ2-2 | TRBV10-3 | - | - | TGTGCCAGCAGTTCCGAACTGGGCACCGGGGAGCTGTTTTTT | CASSSELGTGELFF
TRBJ1-4 | TRBV7-9 | - | - | TGTGCCAGCAGCCGACCCGGAATGTCAACTAATGAAAAACTGTTTTTT | CASSRPGMSTNEKLFF
TRBJ1-5 | TRBV19 | - | - | TGTGCCAGTAGTACAGGACAGAGGGGTCAGCCCCAGCATTTT | CASSTGQRGQPQHF
TRBJ2-6 | TRBV2 | - | few | TGTGCCAGTAGTGTCCTGACTTTC | CASSVLTF
TRBJ2-2 | TRBV11-2 | - | once | TGTGCCAGCAGCTACCAATACAGGGGGGGTACGGAGCTGTTTTTT | CASSYQYRGGTELFF
TRBJ2-5 | TRBV11-2 | - | many | TGTGCCAGCAGCTTACTGGCGGCAGGAACCCAAGAGACCCAGTACTTC | CASSLLAAGTQETQYF
TRBJ2-1 | TRBV2 | TRBD1 | - | TGTGCCAGCAGACTAGACAGGGGAACGGGCAATGAGCAGTTCTTC | CASRLDRGTGNEQFF
TRBJ2-7 | TRBV20-1 | TRBD2 | few | TGCAGTGCTAGACGGACTAGCGGGTTGACAAGCTCCTACGAGCAGTACTTC | CSARRTSGLTSSYEQYF
TRBJ2-5 | TRBV11-2 | - | - | TGTGCCAGCAGCTTATACCAGGGAGGCGAGACCCAGTACTTC | CASSLYQGGETQYF
TRBJ2-5 | TRBV10-3 | - | many | TGTGCCATCAGTGCCGGGGACCAAGAGACCCAGTACTTC | CAISAGDQETQYF
TRBJ1-1 | TRBV20-1 | - | - | TGCAGTGCGCGGAAAGTAGGAGAAGCTTTCTTT | CSARKVGEAFF
TRBJ2-7 | TRBV30 | - | once | TGTGCCTGGGCTCCGAAGCGGGACATTATGTACGAGCAGTACTTC | CAWAPKRDIMYEQYF
TRBJ1-6 | TRBV25-1 | TRBD1 | many | TGTGCCAGCAGTCGGGGACAGGCCCACGATTCACCCCTCCACTTT | CASSRGQAHDSPLHF
TRBJ2-5 | TRBV7-2 | - | many | TGTGCCAGCAGCTTCGACAGGATCCAAGAGACCCAGTACTTC | CASSFDRIQETQYF
TRBJ1-5 | TRBV7-2 | TRBD1 | - | TGTGCCAGCAGCTTAGCCGTGGGACAGGGAAGCAATCAGCCCCAGCATTTT | CASSLAVGQGSNQPQHF
TRBJ2-7 | TRBV13 | - | few | TGTGCCAGTAGCTGGGACATACACTCCTACGAGCAGTACTTC | CASSWDIHSYEQYF
TRBJ2-2 | TRBV7-9 | - | once | TGTGCCAGCAGCATATGGAGGGGATACACCGGGGAGCTGTTTTTT | CASSIWRGYTGELFF
TRBJ1-2 | TRBV19 | - | - | TGTGCCAGTAGTTTTGGGGGCAGCTATGGCTACACCTTC | CASSFGGSYGYTF
TRBJ1-2 | TRBV19 | - | many | TGTGCCACTACGCAGGGAAAATCCAACTATGGCTACACCTTC | CATTQGKSNYGYTF
TRBJ2-3 | TRBV7-2 | - | many | TGTGCCAGCAGCTTAGCAGGGAGCACAGATACGCAGTATTTT | CASSLAGSTDTQYF
TRBJ1-2 | TRBV2 | - | - | TGTGCCAGCAGTTCATCGGACAGCTACCCTACATACGGCTACACCTTC | CASSSSDSYPTYGYTF
TRBJ2-7 | TRBV7-9 | - | - | TGTGCCAGCAGAGATACAGGGACCTACGAGCAGTACTTC | CASRDTGTYEQYF
TRBJ2-7 | TRBV7-2 | TRBD1 | few | TGTGCCAGCAGCTTAGGCTGGGACAGTATCTTCTCCTACGAGCAGTACTTC | CASSLGWDSIFSYEQYF
TRBJ2-7 | TRBV7-8 | TRBD2 | many | TGTGCCAGCAGCTTACGGGTCTCGGCTAGCGGGAGGGCTGGTTTTTACGAGCAGTACTTC | CASSLRVSASGRAGFYEQYF
TRBJ2-7 | TRBV7-9 | TRBD1 | once | TGTGCCACCAACACGACAGGGGAAGGCTTCTCCTACGAGCAGTACTTC | CATNTTGEGFSYEQYF
TRBJ1-5 | TRBV7-3 | - | - | TGTGCCAGCAGCTTACTTGCGACTCAGCCCCAGCATTTT | CASSLLATQPQHF
TRBJ1-1 | TRBV29-1 | - | - | TGCAGCGGGCCTTACACTGAAGCTTTCTTT | CSGPYTEAFF
TRBJ2-5 | TRBV20-1 | - | - | TGCAGTGCTAGTCAACGGGTGGAGACCCAGTACTTC | CSASQRVETQYF
TRBJ1-2 | TRBV12-3/TRBV12-4 | - | few | TGTGCCAGCAGTTTCGTCGGGGGGCTAGGCTACACCTTC | CASSFVGGLGYTF
TRBJ2-7 | TRBV7-9 | - | few | TGTGCCAGCAGCTTAGACCGGTGGGAGCAGTACTTC | CASSLDRWEQYF
TRBJ2-7 | TRBV6-1 | - | - | TGTGCCAGCAGTGAAGTCGGCGGCTCCTACGAGCAGTACTTC | CASSEVGGSYEQYF
TRBJ1-2 | TRBV7-9 | - | many | TGTGCCAGCAGCCACCCCCGCAGGGACTATGGCTACACCTTC | CASSHPRRDYGYTF
TRBJ1-2 | TRBV7-9 | - | - | TGTGCCAGCAGCTTAGGGGGCGCGGCTAACTATGGCTACACCTTC | CASSLGGAANYGYTF
TRBJ1-2 | TRBV5-6 | - | - | TGTGCCAGCAGCTTGTTGGGGGAACGAGGCTATGGCTACACCTTC | CASSLLGERGYGYTF
TRBJ2-2 | TRBV7-2 | - | many | TGTGCCAGCAGCTTAGTCCAAACGAACACCGGGGAGCTGTTTTTT | CASSLVQTNTGELFF
TRBJ2-2 | TRBV19 | - | - | TGTGCCAGTACCGAACAACCGGGGGGGGAGCTGTTTTTT | CASTEQPGGELFF
TRBJ1-5 | TRBV20-1 | TRBD1 | - | TGCAGTGCTACGACAGGGCGGGGGCAGCCCCATCATTTT | CSATTGRGQPHHF
TRBJ2-5 | TRBV6-5 | TRBD1 | - | TGTGCCAGCAGTTACCGGGACAGGCTAGAGACCCAGTACTTC | CASSYRDRLETQYF
TRBJ2-7 | TRBV9 | - | few | TGTGCCAGCAGTTTATCCAGGGCCCACGAGCAGTACTTC | CASSLSRAHEQYF
TRBJ2-7 | TRBV10-2 | - | many | TGCGCCAGCGGGGTTGGGCAGTACGAGCAGTACTTC | CASGVGQYEQYF
TRBJ2-5 | TRBV20-1 | - | many | TGCAGTGCCCATGGGCGGGAGACCCAGTACTTC | CSAHGRETQYF
TRBJ1-6 | TRBV29-1 | TRBD1 | many | TGCAGCGTCTCGACAGGGGTGATGTATTCACCCCTCCACTTT | CSVSTGVMYSPLHF
TRBJ2-5 | TRBV7-2 | TRBD2 | few | TGTGCCAGCAGCCAGCAGCGGGAACGAGAGACCCAGTACTTC | CASSQQRERETQYF
TRBJ2-5 | TRBV29-1 | - | - | TGCAGCGCCAGCAGCCAAGATCGAGAGACCCAGTACTTC | CSASSQDRETQYF
TRBJ2-7 | TRBV5-1 | TRBD2 | many | TGCGCCAGCAGCTTCAGTCCGGGACTAGCGGGAGACGAGCAGTACTTC | CASSFSPGLAGDEQYF
TRBJ2-2 | TRBV7-9 | - | - | TGTGCCAGCAGCTTAGACGAGGGGGAGCTGTTTTTT | CASSLDEGELFF
TRBJ2-6 | TRBV12-3/TRBV12-4 | TRBD1 | - | TGTGCCAGCAGCAATGGACAGGCCAGTTTCCTATCCTCTGGGGCCAACGTCCTGACTTTC | CASSNGQASFLSSGANVLTF
TRBJ2-2 | TRBV7-2 | - | many | TGTGCCAGCGGTGGTTGGGGGGACACCGGGGAGCTGTTTTTT | CASGGWGDTGELFF